Listed here are 10 T cell receptor beta chains from one sample, sequenced in a study of beta chain features in type 1 diabetes. Every isolated RNA sample was fully reverse transcribed, so sequencing captured expressed TCRB transcripts. Here immunoSEQ multiplex PCR was the method, and the copy in TCRdb shows in-frame clones only, minus some. The sample records 150,000 or so clones, 7.5% to 9.5% being singletons. The sequenced sample was central memory CD4+ T cells from blood. All receptors come from a young woman in good health.

This clone was counted a few times. The chain links TRBV7-8 to TRBJ2-7; D possibly corresponds to TRBD1 (6 bases). V lost 5 bases, J lost 6 bases, and 11 bases lay in between. The germline V gene has CDR1 SGHVS and CDR2 FQNEAQ. The CDR3 has 12 amino acids. The DNA for the CDR3 is TGTGCCAGCAGCACTACAGGGTCCGAGCAGTACTTC. As protein: CASSTTGSEQYF.

This clone was detected only a few times. The chain carries TRBV7-9 and TRBJ2-4; the D gene is possibly TRBD2 (6 bases). This CDR3 spans 14 amino acids. The V end lost 5 bases, the J end lost 6 bases, and 14 bases lay between the germline ends. Per the germline V gene, CDR1 is SEHNR and CDR2 is FQNEAQ (reference sequence). CDR3 DNA: TGTGCCAGCAGCCCAGGAGGGACTCTAAACATTCAGTACTTC. Its translation: CASSPGGTLNIQYF.

The chain links TRBV5-1 to TRBJ2-1, with TRBD2 identical over 9 bases. Per germline, CDR1 SGHRS and CDR2 YFSETQ. The CDR3 totals 16 residues. The J segment lost 4 bases and the V segment lost 0 bases, leaving 5 bases of the junction unmatched. The CDR3 nucleotides read TGCGCCAGCAGCTTGGATAGCGGGGGAGCGTACAATGAGCAGTTCTTC. As protein: CASSLDSGGAYNEQFF.

A few counts support this clone. Other nucleotide sequences from this sample produce the same CDR3. J is TRBJ2-7 and V is TRBV30; TRBD1 aligns across 8 bases. The CDR3 is made up of 13 amino acids. V lost 3 bases, J lost 5 bases, and 6 bases stayed unmatched. From germline, CDR1 is GTSNPN and CDR2 SVGIG (reference sequence). The CDR3 loop reads CAWRRQGSDEQYF. DNA of the CDR3: TGTGCCTGGAGACGACAGGGGTCGGACGAGCAGTACTTC.

The gene calls are TRBV11-1 and TRBJ1-3; maybe TRBD1 (6 bases). The CDR3 is 14 residues long. V was clipped by 6 bases and J by 3 bases, with 12 bases between them. Germline CDR1 reads SGHAT; CDR2 reads FQDESV (reference sequence). The CDR3 DNA sequence: TGTGCCAGCAGAGTCAGGGGAATTGGAAACACCATATATTTT. Translated: CASRVRGIGNTIYF.

This clone was seen a few times. V is TRBV5-1 and J is TRBJ1-1, with 9 bases that match TRBD1. Germline assignment: CDR1 SGHRS and CDR2 YFSETQ. J lost 1 base, V lost 4 bases, and 5 bases had no gene match. CDR3 length: 15 residues. The CDR3 DNA is TGCGCCAGCAGCCTACGGACAGGGGCGAACACTGAAGCTTTCTTT. It specifies CASSLRTGANTEAFF.

The chain joins TRBV5-6 to TRBJ1-5, with 7 bases lining up with TRBD1. Losses at the gene ends were 5 bases for V and 2 bases for J; bases not matched to a gene: 7. The CDR3 sequence is 15 residues long. Germline CDR1 SGHDT, CDR2 YYEEEE. CDR3 in DNA: TGTGCCAGCAGTTTGAACGGACAGGGCAATCAGCCCCAGCATTTT. Translating gives CASSLNGQGNQPQHF.

This clone was seen a handful of times. V usage is TRBV19 and J usage is TRBJ2-1, with D maybe TRBD2 (5 bases). Trimming cost V 3 bases and J 5 bases, with 11 bases left between them. Germline V CDR1 and CDR2: LNHDA, SQIVND (reference sequence). The CDR3 runs to 14 residues. CDR3 residues: CASSIRTVNNEQFF. The CDR3 nucleotides read TGTGCCAGTAGTATCAGGACTGTAAACAATGAGCAGTTCTTC.

This clone was recorded at least ten times. The rearrangement uses TRBV9 and TRBJ2-1; 13 bases map to TRBD2. Per germline, CDR1 SGDLS and CDR2 YYNGEE. Unmatched junction bases numbered 5, after V lost 4 bases and J lost 7 bases. There are 15 residues in the CDR3. The CDR3 reads CASSFGLAGENEQFF. The CDR3 DNA is TGTGCCAGCAGCTTCGGACTAGCGGGAGAGAATGAGCAGTTCTTC.

This clone was observed a handful of times. The CDR3, as DNA: TGTGCCAGCAGCCCTCCCGGGACAAGAGACACAGATACGCAGTATTTT. The encoded protein is CASSPPGTRDTDTQYF. The rearrangement joins TRBV5-4 to TRBJ2-3; possible D gene TRBD1, 6 bases. This CDR3 spans 16 amino acids. Per the germline V gene, CDR1 is SGHNT and CDR2 is YYREEE (reference sequence). The V end lost 4 bases, the J end lost 2 bases, and 17 bases lay between the germline ends.